This TCR beta chain was profiled in a study of shared clonotypes between healthy human individuals. Study conclusions and caveats: Rarefaction showed sorted-subset sequencing was incomplete despite large depth.

The CDR3 runs to 15 residues. Trimming left V 0 bases short and J 4 bases short, with 13 bases between. Germline V gene data show CDR1 as ENHRY and CDR2 as SYGVKD. Every immunoSEQ plate was one replicate of a subset's evenly spread DNA. The protocol was immunoSEQ multiplex PCR, while the TCRdb copy is restricted to in-frame clones and leaves out a portion. The sample yields some 1.5 million clones, around 98% seen once. Worth noting for this clone: What it binds is not known.

Adults of Caucasian background living in Nashville, Tennessee made up all donors. The clonotype originates from a man aged 25 to 45 in good health. Source material: naive CD4+ T cells sorted from blood. Noted subset: CD45RA+ positively selected. The chain joins TRBV10-3 to TRBJ2-7; D possibly matches TRBD1 or TRBD2 (6 bases each). The CDR3: CAISESTTGRYEQYF. As DNA, the CDR3 is TGTGCCATCAGTGAGTCGACAACAGGGAGGTACGAGCAGTACTTC.